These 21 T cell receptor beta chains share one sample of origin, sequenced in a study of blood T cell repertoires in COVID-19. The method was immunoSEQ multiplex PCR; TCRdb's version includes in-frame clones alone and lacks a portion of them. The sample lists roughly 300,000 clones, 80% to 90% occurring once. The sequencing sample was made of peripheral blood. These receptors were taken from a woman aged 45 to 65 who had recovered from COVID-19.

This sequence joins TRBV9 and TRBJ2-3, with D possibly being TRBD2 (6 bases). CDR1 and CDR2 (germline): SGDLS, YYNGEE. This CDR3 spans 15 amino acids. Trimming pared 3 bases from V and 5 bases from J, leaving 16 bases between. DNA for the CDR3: TGTGCCAGCAGCGCGACTAGTAGGGCCGGAGATACGCAGTATTTT. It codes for CASSATSRAGDTQYF.

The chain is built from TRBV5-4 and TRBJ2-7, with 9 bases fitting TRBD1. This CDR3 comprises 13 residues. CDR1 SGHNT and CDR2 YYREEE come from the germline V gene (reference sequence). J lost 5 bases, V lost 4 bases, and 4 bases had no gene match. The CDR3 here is CASSTWTGDEQYF. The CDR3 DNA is TGTGCCAGCAGCACCTGGACAGGGGACGAGCAGTACTTC.

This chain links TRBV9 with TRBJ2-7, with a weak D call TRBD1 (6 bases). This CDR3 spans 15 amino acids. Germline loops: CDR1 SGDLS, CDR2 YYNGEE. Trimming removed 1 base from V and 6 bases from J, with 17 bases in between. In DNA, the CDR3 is TGTGCCAGCAGCGTACTGGACAGCGGTACCGGCGAGCAGTACTTC. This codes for CASSVLDSGTGEQYF.

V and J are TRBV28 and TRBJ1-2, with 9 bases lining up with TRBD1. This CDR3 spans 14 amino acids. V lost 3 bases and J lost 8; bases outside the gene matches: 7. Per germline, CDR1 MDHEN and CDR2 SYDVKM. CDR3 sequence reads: CASSFPQGARGYTF. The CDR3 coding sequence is TGTGCCAGCAGTTTCCCACAGGGGGCGCGAGGCTACACCTTC.

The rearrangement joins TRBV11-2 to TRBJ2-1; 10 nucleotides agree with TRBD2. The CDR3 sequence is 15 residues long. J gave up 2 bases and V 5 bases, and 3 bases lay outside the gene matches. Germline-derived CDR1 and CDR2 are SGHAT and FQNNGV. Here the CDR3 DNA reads TGTGCCAGCAGCAGGGGGACTAGCGCCTACAATGAGCAGTTCTTC. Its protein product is CASSRGTSAYNEQFF.

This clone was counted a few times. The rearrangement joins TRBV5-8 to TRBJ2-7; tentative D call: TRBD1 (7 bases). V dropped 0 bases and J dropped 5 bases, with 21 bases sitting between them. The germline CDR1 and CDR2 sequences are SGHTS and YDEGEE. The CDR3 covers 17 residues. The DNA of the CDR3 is TGTGCCAGCAGCTTGGTATTCGCGGCAGGGGGAGGTCACGAGCAGTACTTC. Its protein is CASSLVFAAGGGHEQYF. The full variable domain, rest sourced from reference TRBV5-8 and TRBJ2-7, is EAGVTQSPTHLIKTRGQQATLRCSPISGHTSVYWYQQALGLGLQFLLWYDEGEERNRGNFPPRFSGRQFPNYSSELNVNALELEDSALYLCASSLVFAAGGGHEQYFGPGTRLTVT.

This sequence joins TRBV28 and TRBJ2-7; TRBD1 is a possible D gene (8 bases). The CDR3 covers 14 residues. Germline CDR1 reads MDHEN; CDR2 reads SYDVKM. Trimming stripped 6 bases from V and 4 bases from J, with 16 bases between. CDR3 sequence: CASSGQGGNYEQYF. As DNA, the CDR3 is TGTGCCAGCAGCGGACAGGGAGGGAATTACGAGCAGTACTTC.

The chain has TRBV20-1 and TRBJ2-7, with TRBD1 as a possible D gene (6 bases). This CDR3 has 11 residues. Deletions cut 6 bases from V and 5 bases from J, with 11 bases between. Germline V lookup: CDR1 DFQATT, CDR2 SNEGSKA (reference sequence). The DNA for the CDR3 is TGCAGTGCCAAACAGGGCAACGAGCAGTACTTC. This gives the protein CSAKQGNEQYF.

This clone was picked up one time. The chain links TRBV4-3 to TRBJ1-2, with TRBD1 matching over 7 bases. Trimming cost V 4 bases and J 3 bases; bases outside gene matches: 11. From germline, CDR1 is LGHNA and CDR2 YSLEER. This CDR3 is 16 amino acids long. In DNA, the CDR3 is TGCGCCAGCAGCCCCGAGACAGGGTTGGGTGACTATGGCTACACCTTC. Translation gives CASSPETGLGDYGYTF.

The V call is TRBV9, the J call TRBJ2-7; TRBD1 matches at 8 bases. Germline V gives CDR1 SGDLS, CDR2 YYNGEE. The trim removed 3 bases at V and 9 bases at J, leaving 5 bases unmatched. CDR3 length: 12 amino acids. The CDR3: CASSDGQGRQYF. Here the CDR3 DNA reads TGTGCCAGCAGCGACGGACAGGGCCGGCAGTACTTC. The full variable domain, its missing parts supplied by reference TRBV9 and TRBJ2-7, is DSGVTQTPKHLITATGQRVTLRCSPRSGDLSVYWYQQSLDQGLQFLIQYYNGEERAKGNILERFSAQQFPDLHSELNLSSLELGDSALYFCASSDGQGRQYFGPGTRLTVT.

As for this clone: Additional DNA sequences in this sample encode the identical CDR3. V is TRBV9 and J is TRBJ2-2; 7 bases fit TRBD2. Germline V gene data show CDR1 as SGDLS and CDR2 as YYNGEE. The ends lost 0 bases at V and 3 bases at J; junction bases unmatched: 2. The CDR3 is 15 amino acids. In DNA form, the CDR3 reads TGTGCCAGCAGCGTAGGTCTAGCGGACACCGGGGAGCTGTTTTTT. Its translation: CASSVGLADTGELFF. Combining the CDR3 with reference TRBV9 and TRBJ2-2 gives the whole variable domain DSGVTQTPKHLITATGQRVTLRCSPRSGDLSVYWYQQSLDQGLQFLIQYYNGEERAKGNILERFSAQQFPDLHSELNLSSLELGDSALYFCASSVGLADTGELFFGEGSRLTVL.

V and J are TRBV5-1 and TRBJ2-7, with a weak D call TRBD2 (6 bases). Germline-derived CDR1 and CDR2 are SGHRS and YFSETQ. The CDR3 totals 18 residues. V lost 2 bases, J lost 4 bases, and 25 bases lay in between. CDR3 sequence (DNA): TGCGCCAGCAGCTTCGGGGTAGCGGTCGACATTCAAGGGTACGAGCAGTACTTC. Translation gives CASSFGVAVDIQGYEQYF.

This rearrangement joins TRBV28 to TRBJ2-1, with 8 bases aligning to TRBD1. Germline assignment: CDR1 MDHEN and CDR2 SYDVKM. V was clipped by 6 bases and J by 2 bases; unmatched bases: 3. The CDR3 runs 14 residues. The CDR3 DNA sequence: TGTGCCAGCAGAGGACAGGGTACCTACAATGAGCAGTTCTTC. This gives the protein CASRGQGTYNEQFF.

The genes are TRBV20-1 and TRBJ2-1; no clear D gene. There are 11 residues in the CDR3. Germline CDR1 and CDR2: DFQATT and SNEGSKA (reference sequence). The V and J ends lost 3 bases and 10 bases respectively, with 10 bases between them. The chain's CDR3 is CSASATKEQFF. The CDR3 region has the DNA TGCAGTGCTAGCGCTACCAAAGAGCAGTTCTTC.

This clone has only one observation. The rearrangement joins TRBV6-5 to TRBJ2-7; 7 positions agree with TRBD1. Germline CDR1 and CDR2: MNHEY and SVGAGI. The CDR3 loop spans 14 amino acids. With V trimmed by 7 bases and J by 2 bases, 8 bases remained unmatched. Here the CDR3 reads CASISTGTTYEQYF. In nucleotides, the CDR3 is TGTGCCAGCATTTCGACAGGGACAACCTACGAGCAGTACTTC.

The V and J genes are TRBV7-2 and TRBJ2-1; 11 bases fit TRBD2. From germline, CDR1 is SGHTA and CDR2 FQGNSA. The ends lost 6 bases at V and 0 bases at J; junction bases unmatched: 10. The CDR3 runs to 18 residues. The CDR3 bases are TGTGCCAGCAGGAGAGGGACTAGCGGAGGCCCCTCCTACAATGAGCAGTTCTTC. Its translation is CASRRGTSGGPSYNEQFF.

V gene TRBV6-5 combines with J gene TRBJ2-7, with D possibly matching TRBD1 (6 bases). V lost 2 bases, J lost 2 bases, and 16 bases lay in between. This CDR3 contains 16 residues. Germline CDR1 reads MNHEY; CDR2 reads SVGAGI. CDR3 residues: CASSYRTVGTTYEQYF. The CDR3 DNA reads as TGTGCCAGCAGTTACAGGACAGTTGGAACAACCTACGAGCAGTACTTC.

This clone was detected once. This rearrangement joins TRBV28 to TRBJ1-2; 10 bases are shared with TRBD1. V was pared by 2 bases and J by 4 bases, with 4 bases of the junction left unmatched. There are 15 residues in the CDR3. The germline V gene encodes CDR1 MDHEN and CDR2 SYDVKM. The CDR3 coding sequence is TGTGCCAGCAGTTTAGCCCGGACAGGGGGCTATGGCTACACCTTC. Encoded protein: CASSLARTGGYGYTF.

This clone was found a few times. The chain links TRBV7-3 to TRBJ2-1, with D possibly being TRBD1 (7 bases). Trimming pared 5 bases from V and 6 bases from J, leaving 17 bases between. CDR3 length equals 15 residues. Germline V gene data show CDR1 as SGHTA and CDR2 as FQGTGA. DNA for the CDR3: TGTGCCAGCAGCCCGACGGCGGGACAGTTCAATGAGCAGTTCTTC. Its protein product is CASSPTAGQFNEQFF.

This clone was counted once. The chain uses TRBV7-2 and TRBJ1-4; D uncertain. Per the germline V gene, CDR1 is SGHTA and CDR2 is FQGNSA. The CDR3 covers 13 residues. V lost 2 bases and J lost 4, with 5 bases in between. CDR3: CASSLTGNEKLFF. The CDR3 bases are TGTGCCAGCAGCTTAACCGGTAATGAAAAACTGTTTTTT.

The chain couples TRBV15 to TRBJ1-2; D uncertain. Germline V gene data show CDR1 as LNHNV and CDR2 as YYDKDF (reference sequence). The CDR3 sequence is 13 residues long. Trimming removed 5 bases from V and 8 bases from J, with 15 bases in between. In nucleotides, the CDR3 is TGTGCCACCAGCCTCGGCCAGAGCAGGGGCTACACCTTC. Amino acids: CATSLGQSRGYTF. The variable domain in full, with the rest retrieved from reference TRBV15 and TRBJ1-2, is DAMVIQNPRYQVTQFGKPVTLSCSQTLNHNVMYWYQQKSSQAPKLLFHYYDKDFNNEADTPDNFQSRRPNTSFCFLDIRSPGLGDTAMYLCATSLGQSRGYTFGSGTRLTVV.